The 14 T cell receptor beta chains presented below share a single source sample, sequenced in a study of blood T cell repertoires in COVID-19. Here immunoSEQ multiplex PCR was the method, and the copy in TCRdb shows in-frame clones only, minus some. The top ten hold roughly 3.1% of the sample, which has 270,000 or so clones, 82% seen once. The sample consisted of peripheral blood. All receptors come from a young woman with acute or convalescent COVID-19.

CDR3 loop: CAWSGGAGGGNEQYF. Here the CDR3 DNA reads TGTGCCTGGAGCGGGGGAGCGGGAGGAGGTAACGAGCAGTACTTC. This rearrangement joins TRBV30 to TRBJ2-7; 9 nucleotides line up with TRBD2. Germline assignment: CDR1 GTSNPN and CDR2 SVGIG (reference sequence). The CDR3 loop spans 15 amino acids. V lost 3 bases to trimming and J lost 5 bases; unmatched junction nucleotides: 11.

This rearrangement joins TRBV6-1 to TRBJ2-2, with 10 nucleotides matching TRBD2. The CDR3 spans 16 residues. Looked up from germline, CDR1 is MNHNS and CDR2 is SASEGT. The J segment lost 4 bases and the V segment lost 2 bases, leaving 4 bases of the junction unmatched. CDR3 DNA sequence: TGTGCCAGCAGTGAAATGGCTAGCGGGAGCACCGGGGAGCTGTTTTTT. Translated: CASSEMASGSTGELFF.

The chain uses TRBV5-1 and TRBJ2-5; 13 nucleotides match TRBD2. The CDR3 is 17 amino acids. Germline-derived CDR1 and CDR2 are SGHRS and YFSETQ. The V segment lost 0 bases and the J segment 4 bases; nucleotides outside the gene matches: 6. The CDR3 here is CASSLDRLAGGGETQYF. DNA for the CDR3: TGCGCCAGCAGCTTGGATAGACTAGCGGGAGGTGGAGAGACCCAGTACTTC.

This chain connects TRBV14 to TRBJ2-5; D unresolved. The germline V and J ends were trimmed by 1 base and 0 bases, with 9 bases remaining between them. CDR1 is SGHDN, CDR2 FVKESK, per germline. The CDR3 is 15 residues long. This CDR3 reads CASSQAWQNQETQYF. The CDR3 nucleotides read TGTGCCAGCAGCCAAGCGTGGCAGAACCAAGAGACCCAGTACTTC.

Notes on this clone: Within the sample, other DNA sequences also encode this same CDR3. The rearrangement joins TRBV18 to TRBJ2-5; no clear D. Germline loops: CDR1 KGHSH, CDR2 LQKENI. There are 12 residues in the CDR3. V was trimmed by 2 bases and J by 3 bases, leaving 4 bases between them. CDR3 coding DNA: TGTGCCAGCTCACCAGCGGAAGAGACCCAGTACTTC. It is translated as CASSPAEETQYF.

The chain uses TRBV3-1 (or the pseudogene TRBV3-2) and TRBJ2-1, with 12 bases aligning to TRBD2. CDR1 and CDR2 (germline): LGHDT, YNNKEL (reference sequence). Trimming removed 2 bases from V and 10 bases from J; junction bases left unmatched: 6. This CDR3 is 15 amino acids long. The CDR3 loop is CASSQPLAGGEEQFF. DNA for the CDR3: TGTGCCAGCAGCCAACCCCTAGCGGGAGGGGAAGAGCAGTTCTTC.

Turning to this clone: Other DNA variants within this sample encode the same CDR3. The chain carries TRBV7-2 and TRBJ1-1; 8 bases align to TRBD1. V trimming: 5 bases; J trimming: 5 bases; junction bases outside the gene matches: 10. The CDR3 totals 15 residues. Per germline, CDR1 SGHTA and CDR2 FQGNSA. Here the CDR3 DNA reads TGTGCCAGCAGCGAAAGACAGGGGCGAGGGACTGAAGCTTTCTTT. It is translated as CASSERQGRGTEAFF.

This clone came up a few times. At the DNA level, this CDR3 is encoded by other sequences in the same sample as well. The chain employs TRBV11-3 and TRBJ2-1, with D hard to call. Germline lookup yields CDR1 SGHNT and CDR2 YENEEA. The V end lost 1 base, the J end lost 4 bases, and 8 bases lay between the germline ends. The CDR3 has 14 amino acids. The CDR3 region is CASSLGGNYNEQFF. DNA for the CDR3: TGTGCCAGCAGCTTAGGCGGTAATTACAATGAGCAGTTCTTC.

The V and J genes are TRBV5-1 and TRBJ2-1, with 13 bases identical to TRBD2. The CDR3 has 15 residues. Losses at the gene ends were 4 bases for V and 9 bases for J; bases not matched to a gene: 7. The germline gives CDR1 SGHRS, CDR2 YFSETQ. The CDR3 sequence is CASSNTSGRVTEQFF. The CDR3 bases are TGCGCCAGCAGCAATACTAGCGGGAGGGTTACTGAGCAGTTCTTC.

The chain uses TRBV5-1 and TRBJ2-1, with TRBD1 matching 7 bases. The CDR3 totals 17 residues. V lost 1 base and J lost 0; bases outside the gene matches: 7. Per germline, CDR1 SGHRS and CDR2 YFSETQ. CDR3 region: CASSLNRGPSSYNEQFF. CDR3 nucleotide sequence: TGCGCCAGCAGCTTGAATAGGGGGCCTAGCTCCTACAATGAGCAGTTCTTC.

CDR3 sequence (DNA): TGTGCCAGCAGCTCGCGACAGGGCAGCAATCAGCCCCAGCATTTT. This translates into CASSSRQGSNQPQHF. The chain uses TRBV6-5 and TRBJ1-5, with 7 nucleotides matching TRBD1. The CDR3 extends over 15 amino acids. V lost 6 bases and J lost 1; bases outside the gene matches: 6. The germline CDR1 and CDR2 sequences are MNHEY and SVGAGI.

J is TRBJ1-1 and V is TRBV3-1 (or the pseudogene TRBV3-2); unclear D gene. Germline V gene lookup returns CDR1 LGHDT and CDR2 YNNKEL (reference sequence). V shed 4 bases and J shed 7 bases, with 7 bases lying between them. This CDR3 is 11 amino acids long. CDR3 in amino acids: CASSLGIEAFF. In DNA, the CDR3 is TGTGCCAGCAGCCTGGGCATTGAAGCTTTCTTT.

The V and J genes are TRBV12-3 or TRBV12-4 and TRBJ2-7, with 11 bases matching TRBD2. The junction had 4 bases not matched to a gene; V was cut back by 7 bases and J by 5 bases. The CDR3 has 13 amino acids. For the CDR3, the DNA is TGTGCCAGCAAGTTGGGACTAGCGGACGAGCAGTACTTC. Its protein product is CASKLGLADEQYF.

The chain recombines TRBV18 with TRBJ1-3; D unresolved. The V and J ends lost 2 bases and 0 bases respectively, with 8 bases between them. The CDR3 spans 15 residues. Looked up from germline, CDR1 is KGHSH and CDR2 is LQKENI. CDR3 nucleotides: TGTGCCAGCTCACCAGGGCAGGCCTCTGGAAACACCATATATTTT. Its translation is CASSPGQASGNTIYF.